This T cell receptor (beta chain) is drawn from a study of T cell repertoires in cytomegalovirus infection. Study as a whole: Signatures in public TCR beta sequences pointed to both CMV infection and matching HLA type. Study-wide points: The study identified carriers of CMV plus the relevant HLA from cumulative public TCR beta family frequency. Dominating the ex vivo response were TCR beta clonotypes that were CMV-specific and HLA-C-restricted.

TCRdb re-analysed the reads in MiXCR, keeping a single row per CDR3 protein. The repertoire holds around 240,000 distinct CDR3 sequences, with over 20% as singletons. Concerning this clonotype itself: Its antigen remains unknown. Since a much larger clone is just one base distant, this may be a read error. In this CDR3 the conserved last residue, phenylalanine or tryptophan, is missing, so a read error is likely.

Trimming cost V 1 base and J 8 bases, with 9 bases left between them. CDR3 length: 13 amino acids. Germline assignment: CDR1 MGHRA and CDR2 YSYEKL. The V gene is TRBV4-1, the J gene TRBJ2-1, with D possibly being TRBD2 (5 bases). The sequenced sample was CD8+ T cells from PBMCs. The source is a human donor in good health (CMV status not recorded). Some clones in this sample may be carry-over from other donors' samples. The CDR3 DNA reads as TGCGCCAGCAGCCAAGGTTCGGGGTATGAGCAGTTCCTC. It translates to CASSQGSGYEQFL.